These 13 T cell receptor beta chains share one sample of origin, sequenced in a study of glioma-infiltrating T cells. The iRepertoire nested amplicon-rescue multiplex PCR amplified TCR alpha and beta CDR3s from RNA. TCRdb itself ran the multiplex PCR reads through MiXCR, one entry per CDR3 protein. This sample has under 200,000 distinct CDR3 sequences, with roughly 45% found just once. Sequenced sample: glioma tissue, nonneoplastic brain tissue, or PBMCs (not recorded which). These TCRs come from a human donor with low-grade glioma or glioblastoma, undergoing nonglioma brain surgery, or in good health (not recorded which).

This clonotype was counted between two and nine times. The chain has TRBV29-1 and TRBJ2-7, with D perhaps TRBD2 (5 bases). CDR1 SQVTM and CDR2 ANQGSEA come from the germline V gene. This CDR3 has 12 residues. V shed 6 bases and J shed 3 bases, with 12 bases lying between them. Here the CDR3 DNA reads TGCAGCGTGACTACCAGCGGCTACGAGCAGTACTTC. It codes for CSVTTSGYEQYF.

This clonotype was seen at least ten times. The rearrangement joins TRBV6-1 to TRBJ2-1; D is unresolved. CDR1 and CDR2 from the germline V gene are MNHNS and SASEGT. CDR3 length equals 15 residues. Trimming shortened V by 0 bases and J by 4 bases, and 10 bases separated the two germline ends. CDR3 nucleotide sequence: TGTGCCAGCAGTGAAGCCTCCGTACTATACAATGAGCAGTTCTTC. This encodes CASSEASVLYNEQFF.

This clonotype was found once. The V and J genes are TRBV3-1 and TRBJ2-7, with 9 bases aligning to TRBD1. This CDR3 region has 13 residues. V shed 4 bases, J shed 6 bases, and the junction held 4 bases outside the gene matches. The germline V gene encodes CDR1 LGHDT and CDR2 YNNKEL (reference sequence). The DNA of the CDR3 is TGTGCCAGCAGCCGCGGGACAGGGTCCGAGCAGTACTTC. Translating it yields CASSRGTGSEQYF.

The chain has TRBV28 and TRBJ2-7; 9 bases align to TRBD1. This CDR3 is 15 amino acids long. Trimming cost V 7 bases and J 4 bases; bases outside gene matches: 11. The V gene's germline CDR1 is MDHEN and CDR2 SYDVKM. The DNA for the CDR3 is TGTGCCAGCATGCTGACGGGACAGGGAGCTTACGAGCAGTACTTC. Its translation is CASMLTGQGAYEQYF.

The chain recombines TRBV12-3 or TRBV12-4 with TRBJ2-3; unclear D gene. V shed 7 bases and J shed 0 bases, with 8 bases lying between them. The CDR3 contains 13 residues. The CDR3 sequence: CASILGSTDTQYF. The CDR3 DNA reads TGTGCCAGCATTCTAGGCAGCACAGATACGCAGTATTTT.

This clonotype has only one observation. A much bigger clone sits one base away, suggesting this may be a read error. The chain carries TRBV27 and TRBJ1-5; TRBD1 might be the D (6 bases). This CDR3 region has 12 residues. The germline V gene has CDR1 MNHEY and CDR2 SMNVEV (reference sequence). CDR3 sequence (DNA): TGTGCCAGCAGTAGAGGGGGGGAGCCCAAGCATTTT. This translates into CASSRGGEPKHF.

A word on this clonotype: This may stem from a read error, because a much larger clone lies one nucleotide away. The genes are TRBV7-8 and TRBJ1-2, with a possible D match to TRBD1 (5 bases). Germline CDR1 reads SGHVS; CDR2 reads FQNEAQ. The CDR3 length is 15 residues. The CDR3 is CAISLGAGRNYGYTF. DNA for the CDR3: TGTGCCATCAGCTTAGGGGCAGGGCGTAACTATGGCTACACCTTC.

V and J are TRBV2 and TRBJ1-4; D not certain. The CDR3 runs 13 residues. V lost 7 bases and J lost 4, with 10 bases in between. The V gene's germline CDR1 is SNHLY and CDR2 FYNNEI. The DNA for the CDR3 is TGTGCCAGCACAGGCCTTATTAATGAAAAACTGTTTTTT. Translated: CASTGLINEKLFF.

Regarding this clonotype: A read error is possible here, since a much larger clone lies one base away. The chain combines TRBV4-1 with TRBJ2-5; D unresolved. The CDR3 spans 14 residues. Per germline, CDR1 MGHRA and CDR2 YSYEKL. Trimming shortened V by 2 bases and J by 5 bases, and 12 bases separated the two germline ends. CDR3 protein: CASSQSAGSETQYF. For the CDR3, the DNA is TGCGCCAGCAGCCAAAGTGCAGGAAGTGAGACCCAGTACTTC.

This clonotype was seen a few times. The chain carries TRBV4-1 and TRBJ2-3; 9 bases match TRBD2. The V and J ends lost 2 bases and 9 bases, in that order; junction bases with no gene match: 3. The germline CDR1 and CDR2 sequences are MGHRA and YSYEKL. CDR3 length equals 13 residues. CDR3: CASSQLAGTTQYF. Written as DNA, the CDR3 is TGCGCCAGCAGCCAACTAGCGGGAACGACGCAGTATTTT.

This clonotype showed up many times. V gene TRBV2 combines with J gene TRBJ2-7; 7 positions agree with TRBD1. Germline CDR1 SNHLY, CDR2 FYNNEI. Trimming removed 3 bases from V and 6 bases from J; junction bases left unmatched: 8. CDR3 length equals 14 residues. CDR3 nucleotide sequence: TGTGCCAGCAGTGAGACAGGGTTCTTTTTCGAGCAGTACTTC. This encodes CASSETGFFFEQYF.

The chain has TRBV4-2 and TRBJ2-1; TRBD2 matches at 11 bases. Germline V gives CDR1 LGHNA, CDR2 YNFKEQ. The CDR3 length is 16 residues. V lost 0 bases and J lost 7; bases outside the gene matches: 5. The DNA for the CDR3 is TGTGCCAGCAGCCAAGATGGCACTAGCGGGAGAAATGAGCAGTTCTTC. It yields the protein CASSQDGTSGRNEQFF.

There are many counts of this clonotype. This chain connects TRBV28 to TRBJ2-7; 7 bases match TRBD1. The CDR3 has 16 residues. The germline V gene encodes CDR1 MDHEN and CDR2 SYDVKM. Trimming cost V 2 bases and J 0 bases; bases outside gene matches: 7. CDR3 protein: CASSLASGTDSYEQYF. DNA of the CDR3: TGTGCCAGCAGTTTAGCCTCCGGGACAGACTCCTACGAGCAGTACTTC.